This record looks at one TCR beta chain sequence and its context. Its binding antigen is unknown. It has no much larger one-base neighbor in the sample; base qualities were not kept. This record comes from a study of blood T cell repertoires in COVID-19 (dated by TCRdb to 2019 to 2021). Regarding the complete study: The collaborator samples originated in the United States, Italy and Spain and spanned the acute and convalescent phases of COVID-19. The prospective study material was composed of cDNA or gDNA derived from T cells, B-cell-depleted T cells, or PBMCs. Subjects who had been exposed to COVID-19, were actively infected with it, or had recovered from it provided the deeply sampled blood TCRbeta repertoires that made up the dataset. A freely available public database, intended as a resource for researchers studying the immune response to SARS-CoV-2, is where the repertoires were released. The samples were drawn from the first 160 participants of the ongoing ImmuneRACE study and from about 1,200 subjects provided by 6 global collaborators. The sample metadata nearly always contained a de-identified subject ID, COVID-19 status, age in years and sex. Where available, HLA class I and class II types were obtained from metadata supplied by the sample provider rather than from assay-based typing.

Here is what the overall study found, with its caveats: The amount of clinical and demographic metadata varied by source and participant and was provided uncurated.

The collaborating institutions used their own protocols to collect whole blood in K2EDTA tubes. For TCRbeta analysis, collaborators shipped samples in one of three forms: frozen whole blood, isolated PBMCs, or DNA extracted from either of those sample types. The immunoSEQ Assay, a bias-controlled multiplex PCR, was used to amplify TCRbeta CDR3 regions from genomic DNA. The authors processed their data as follows. Within the assay, amplification of reference gene primers was used to estimate how many nucleated cells each sample contained. Sequence reads were collapsed and filtered to measure the absolute abundance of every unique TCRbeta CDR3 rearrangement. Productive Simpson clonality was computed per sample as the square root of Simpson's diversity index over productive rearrangements. This is the immuneACCESS table as TCRdb keeps it, with only in-frame sequences that have V and J called. A part of the clones is gone; compared with another copy, unresolved V genes explain less than half, and the rest is unexplained. V and J calls and clone size are copied from that table; D and trimming were computed from the DNA. This sample is represented by some 110,000 clones; roughly 80% of them were singletons. The ten biggest clones cover 15% to 17% of the sample.

The TCR sequence derives from a woman at least 80 years old with acute or convalescent COVID-19. The source material was peripheral blood.

The CDR3 in this case is CASSQGSSGTNTGELFF. The nucleotides read TGTGCCAGCAGCCAAGGATCATCGGGGACGAACACCGGGGAGCTGTTTTTT. This sequence uses TRBV4-2 and TRBJ2-2; TRBD2 is perhaps the D gene, given 5 matching bases. The cysteine opens and the phenylalanine closes a CDR3 of 17 amino acids. Kept here is only the CDR3 DNA, which spans 51 bases and is read in frame from base 1. The germline V gene encodes CDR1 LGHNA and CDR2 YNFKEQ. Between the V and J ends, shortened by 1 base and 0 bases respectively, the junction contains 12 bases.